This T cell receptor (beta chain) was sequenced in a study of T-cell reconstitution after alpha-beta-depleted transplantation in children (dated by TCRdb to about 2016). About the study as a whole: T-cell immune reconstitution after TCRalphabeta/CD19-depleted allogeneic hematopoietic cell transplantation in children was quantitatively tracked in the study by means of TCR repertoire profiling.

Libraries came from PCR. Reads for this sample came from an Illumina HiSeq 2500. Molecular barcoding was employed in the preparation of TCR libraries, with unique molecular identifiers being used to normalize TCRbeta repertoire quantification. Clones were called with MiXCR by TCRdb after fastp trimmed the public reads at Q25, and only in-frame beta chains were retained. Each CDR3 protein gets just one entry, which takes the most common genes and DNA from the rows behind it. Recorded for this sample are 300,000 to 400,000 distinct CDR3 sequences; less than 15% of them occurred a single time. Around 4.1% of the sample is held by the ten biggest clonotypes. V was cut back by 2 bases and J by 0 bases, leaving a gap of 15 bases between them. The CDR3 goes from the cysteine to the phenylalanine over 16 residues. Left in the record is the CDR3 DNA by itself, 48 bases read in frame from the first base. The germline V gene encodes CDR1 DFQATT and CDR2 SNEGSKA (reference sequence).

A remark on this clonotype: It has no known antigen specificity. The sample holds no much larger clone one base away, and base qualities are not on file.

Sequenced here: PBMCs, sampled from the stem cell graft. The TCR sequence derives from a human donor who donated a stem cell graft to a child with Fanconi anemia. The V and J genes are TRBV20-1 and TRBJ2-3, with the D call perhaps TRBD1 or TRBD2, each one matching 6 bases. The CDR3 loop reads CSARLMGGGSTDTQYF. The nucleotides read TGCAGTGCTAGACTTATGGGGGGCGGAAGCACAGATACGCAGTATTTT.